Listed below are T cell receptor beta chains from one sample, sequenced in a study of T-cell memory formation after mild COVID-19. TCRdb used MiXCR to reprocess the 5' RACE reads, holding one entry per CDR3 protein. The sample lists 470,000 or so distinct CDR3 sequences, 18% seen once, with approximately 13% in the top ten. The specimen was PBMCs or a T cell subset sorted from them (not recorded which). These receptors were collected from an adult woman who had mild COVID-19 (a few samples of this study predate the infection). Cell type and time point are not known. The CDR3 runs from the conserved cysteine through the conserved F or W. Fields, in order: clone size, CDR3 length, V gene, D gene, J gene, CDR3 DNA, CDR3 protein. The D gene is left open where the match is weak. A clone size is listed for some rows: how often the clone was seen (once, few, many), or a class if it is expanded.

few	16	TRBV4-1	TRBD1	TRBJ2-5	TGCGCCAGCAGCCAAGATCGGACAGGTGGAGGTGAGACCCAGTACTTC	CASSQDRTGGGETQYF
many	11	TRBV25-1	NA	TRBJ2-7	TGTGCCAGCAGGGGTAGATACGAGCAGTACTTC	CASRGRYEQYF
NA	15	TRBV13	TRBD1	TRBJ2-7	TGTGCCAGCAGCCCGCAACCTGACAGGGTCCACGAGCAGTACTTC	CASSPQPDRVHEQYF
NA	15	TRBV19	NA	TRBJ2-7	TGTGCCAGTAGGTCTCGGGGACAAGGGGGGTACGAGCAGTACTTC	CASRSRGQGGYEQYF
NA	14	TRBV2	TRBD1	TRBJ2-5	TGTGCCAGCAGGCTTGGACAGGGAACAGAGACCCAGTACTTC	CASRLGQGTETQYF
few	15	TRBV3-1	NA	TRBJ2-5	TGTGCCAGCAGCCAAAATACCGGGACGGAAGAGACCCAGTACTTC	CASSQNTGTEETQYF
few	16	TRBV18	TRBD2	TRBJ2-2	TGTGCCAGCTCACCAATAGCGGGAGCGAACACCGGGGAGCTGTTTTTT	CASSPIAGANTGELFF
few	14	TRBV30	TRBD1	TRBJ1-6	TGTGCCTCGACCCTGACAGGGGGTTGGGGTCCCCTCCACTTT	CASTLTGGWGPLHF
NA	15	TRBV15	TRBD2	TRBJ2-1	TGTGCCACCAGCGGGGGACTAGCGGGAGGACATGAGCAGTTCTTC	CATSGGLAGGHEQFF
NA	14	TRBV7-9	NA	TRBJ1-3	TGTGCCAGCAGCTTTCGCTCTCCTGGAAACACCATATATTTT	CASSFRSPGNTIYF
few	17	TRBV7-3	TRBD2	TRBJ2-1	TGTGCCAGCAGCTTAAAAGGACTAGCGCCTACCTCCAATGAGCAGTTCTTC	CASSLKGLAPTSNEQFF
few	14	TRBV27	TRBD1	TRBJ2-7	TGTGCCAGCAGTTTCCGGGACAGATCCTACGAGCAGTACTTC	CASSFRDRSYEQYF
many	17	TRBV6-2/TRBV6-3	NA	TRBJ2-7	TGTGCCAGCAGTTACTCACCCCTGACTAGATCCGCCTACGAGCAGTACTTC	CASSYSPLTRSAYEQYF
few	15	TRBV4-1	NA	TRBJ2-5	TGCGCCAGCAGCCAAGTTCTGGGAGCAGGGGAGACCCAGTACTTC	CASSQVLGAGETQYF
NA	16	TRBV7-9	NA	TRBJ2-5	TGTGCCAGCAGCTTGGGCGTTCGTCCTCCAAAGGAGACCCAGTACTTC	CASSLGVRPPKETQYF
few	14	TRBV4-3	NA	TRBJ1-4	TGCGCCAGCGGTGGTCGGCAGGGTAATGAAAAACTGTTTTTT	CASGGRQGNEKLFF
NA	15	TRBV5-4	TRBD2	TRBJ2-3	TGTGCCAGCAGCTTAGCGGGGGGGCTGGAAGATACGCAGTATTTT	CASSLAGGLEDTQYF
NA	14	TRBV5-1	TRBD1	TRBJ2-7	TGCGCCAGCAGCCCCCGGACAGGGAGTGACGAGCAGTACTTC	CASSPRTGSDEQYF
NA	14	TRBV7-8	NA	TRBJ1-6	TGTGCCAGCAGCTTAGCCCCACCAAATTCACCCCTCCACTTT	CASSLAPPNSPLHF
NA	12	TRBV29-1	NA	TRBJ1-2	TGCAGCGTTGCTTGGTCAGGCAGCCCTTACACCTTC	CSVAWSGSPYTF
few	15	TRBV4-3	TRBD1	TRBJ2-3	TGCGCCAGCAGCCAAACAGGGGGCTTCACAGATACGCAGTATTTT	CASSQTGGFTDTQYF
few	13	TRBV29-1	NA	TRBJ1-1	TGCAGCTCGAGGGCGGGGATGAACACTGAAGCTTTCTTT	CSSRAGMNTEAFF
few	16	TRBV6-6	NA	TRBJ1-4	TGTGCCAGCAGATTCCCTCCGGGACATTCGGATGAAAAACTGTTTTTT	CASRFPPGHSDEKLFF
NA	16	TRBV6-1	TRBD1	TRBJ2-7	TGTGCCAGCAGTCCTCGCGGGACAGGGGGCAGGAACGAGCAGTACTTC	CASSPRGTGGRNEQYF
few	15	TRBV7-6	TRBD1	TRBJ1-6	TGTGCCAGCAGCTTAGACACAGGGGATAATTCACCCCTCCACTTT	CASSLDTGDNSPLHF
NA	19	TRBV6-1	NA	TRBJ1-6	TGTGCCAGCAGTGATTCCGGACCAAGGGTTTTCTCCTATAATTCACCCCTCCACTTT	CASSDSGPRVFSYNSPLHF
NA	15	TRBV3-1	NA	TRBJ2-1	TGTGCCAGCAGCCAATCGGTACTGTTTTACAATGAGCAGTTCTTC	CASSQSVLFYNEQFF
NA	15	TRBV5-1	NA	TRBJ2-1	TGCGCCAGCAGCTTGAATAGGGGGGCTAACAATGAGCAGTTCTTC	CASSLNRGANNEQFF
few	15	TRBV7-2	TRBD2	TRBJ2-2	TGTGCCAGCAGCCGTCTACGCGGGGGGGCCGGGGAGCTGTTTTTT	CASSRLRGGAGELFF
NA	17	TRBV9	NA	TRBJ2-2	TGTGCCAGCAGCGTACCAGCTAGTCCAAAGAGCCCCGGGGAGCTGTTTTTT	CASSVPASPKSPGELFF
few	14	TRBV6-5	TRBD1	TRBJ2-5	TGTGCCAGCAGTCCGTTGACAGGGCAAGAGACCCAGTACTTC	CASSPLTGQETQYF
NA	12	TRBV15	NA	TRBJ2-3	TGTGCCACCAGCAGAGACAGGAGTACGCAGTATTTT	CATSRDRSTQYF
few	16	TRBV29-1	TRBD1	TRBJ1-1	TGCAGCGTTGAGGGGGGGACAGCCGACGAGTACACTGAAGCTTTCTTT	CSVEGGTADEYTEAFF
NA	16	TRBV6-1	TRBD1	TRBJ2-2	TGTGCCAGCAGCCTATGGGACAGGGGGCCCACCGGGGAGCTGTTTTTT	CASSLWDRGPTGELFF
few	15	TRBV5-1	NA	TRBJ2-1	TGCGCCAGCAGCTTGGTGGGGCCATTGTACAATGAGCAGTTCTTC	CASSLVGPLYNEQFF
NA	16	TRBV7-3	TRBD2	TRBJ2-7	TGTGCCAGCAGCGACAGCGGGACTAGCGGTTCCTACGAGCAGTACTTC	CASSDSGTSGSYEQYF
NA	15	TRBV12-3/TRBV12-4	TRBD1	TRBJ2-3	TGTGCCAGCAGCAGCCGGACAGGGTGGGTGGATACGCAGTATTTT	CASSSRTGWVDTQYF
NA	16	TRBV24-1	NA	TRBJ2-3	TGTGCCACCAGTGATTTCCGGCAGGGTAATCCAGATACGCAGTATTTT	CATSDFRQGNPDTQYF
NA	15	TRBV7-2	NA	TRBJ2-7	TGTGCCAGCAGTTACAAGAGCTCGGGGGATTGGGAGCAGTACTTC	CASSYKSSGDWEQYF
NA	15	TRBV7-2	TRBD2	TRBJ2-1	TGTGCCAGCAACGCGGGGACTAGCGCGATCAATGAGCAGTTCTTC	CASNAGTSAINEQFF
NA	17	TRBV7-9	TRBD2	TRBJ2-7	TGTGCCAGCAGTTCGACTAGCGGGGAAGTATTCTCCTACGAGCAGTACTTC	CASSSTSGEVFSYEQYF
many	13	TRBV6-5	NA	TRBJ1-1	TGTGCCAGCAGTTACGACGTGAACACTGAAGCTTTCTTT	CASSYDVNTEAFF
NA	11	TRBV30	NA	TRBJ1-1	TGTGCCTGGAGAGACAGCTGGTGGGCTTTCTTT	CAWRDSWWAFF
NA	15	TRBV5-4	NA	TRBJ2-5	TGTGCCAGCAGCTTGGCTGGGCGCTCCGGTGAGACCCAGTACTTC	CASSLAGRSGETQYF
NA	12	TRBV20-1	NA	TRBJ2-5	TGCAGTGCTAGCGGCTTCCAAGAGACCCAGTACTTC	CSASGFQETQYF
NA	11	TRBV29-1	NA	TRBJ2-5	TGCAGCGTTGAAGAGGTAAAGACCCAGTACTTC	CSVEEVKTQYF
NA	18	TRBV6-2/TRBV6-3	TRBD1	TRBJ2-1	TGTGCCAGCAACCCAGGATGGGGGCGACAGGGGGGATCCAATGAGCAGTTCTTC	CASNPGWGRQGGSNEQFF
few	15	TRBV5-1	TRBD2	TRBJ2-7	TGCGCCAGCAGCCTTCCCACTAGCGGGGGGGCCGACAGGTACTTC	CASSLPTSGGADRYF
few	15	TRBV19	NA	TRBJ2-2	TGTGCCAGTAATGGGCTAGCGAGTACGACCGGGGAGCTGTTTTTT	CASNGLASTTGELFF
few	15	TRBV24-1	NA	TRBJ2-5	TGTGCCACCAGTGATTTGCAAGCCGGGGTTAAGACCCAGTACTTC	CATSDLQAGVKTQYF
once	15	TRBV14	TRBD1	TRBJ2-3	TGTGCCAGCAGCCATTTCGGACAGGGAACAGATACGCAGTATTTT	CASSHFGQGTDTQYF
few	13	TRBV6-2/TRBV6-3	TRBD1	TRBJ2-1	TGTGCCAGTTCCGGGACAGGGAACAATGAGCAGTTCTTC	CASSGTGNNEQFF
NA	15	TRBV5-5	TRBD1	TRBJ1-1	TGTGCCAGCAGCACTCCTGACAGGGGGCACACTGAAGCTTTCTTT	CASSTPDRGHTEAFF
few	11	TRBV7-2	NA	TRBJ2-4	TGTGCCAGCAGCTCGGACTATATTCAGTACTTC	CASSSDYIQYF
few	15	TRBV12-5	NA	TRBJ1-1	TGTGCTAGTGAGAGGGGAGGGACCATGAACACTGAAGCTTTCTTT	CASERGGTMNTEAFF
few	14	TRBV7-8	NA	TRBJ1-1	TGTGCCAGCAGGAATCCCAGGAGGAACACTGAAGCTTTCTTT	CASRNPRRNTEAFF